A single sample gave rise to the 4 T cell receptor beta chains below, sequenced in a study of blood T cell repertoires in COVID-19. Clones were read by immunoSEQ multiplex PCR, and TCRdb kept only the in-frame ones, dropping some. The sample holds over 250,000 clones; about 89% are singletons and the top ten take about 5.7%. The sequencing sample was made of PBMCs or T cells enriched from blood (not recorded which). The source is a woman younger than 45 who had recovered from COVID-19.

In this sample, this clone turned up once. The chain is built from TRBV18 and TRBJ2-6, with D possibly being TRBD1 (5 bases). Germline V gene sequence: CDR1 KGHSH, CDR2 LQKENI. CDR3 length: 18 amino acids. Trimming shortened V by 2 bases and J by 3 bases, and 17 bases separated the two germline ends. Written as DNA, the CDR3 is TGTGCCAGCTCACCAGTCAGGACAATGATGGGTGGGGCCAACGTCCTGACTTTC. Protein product: CASSPVRTMMGGANVLTF.

The chain is built from TRBV6-5 and TRBJ1-6; 11 nucleotides agree with TRBD1. The CDR3 length is 15 residues. Germline CDR1 reads MNHEY; CDR2 reads SVGAGI. The junction had 3 bases not matched to a gene; V was cut back by 2 bases and J by 9 bases. The CDR3 DNA is TGTGCCAGCAGTTACGGCGGACAGGGGGCTTCACCCCTCCACTTT. Encoded protein: CASSYGGQGASPLHF.

This rearrangement joins TRBV27 to TRBJ1-1, with D hard to call. The length of the CDR3 is 14 residues. V was clipped by 2 bases and J by 3 bases, with 10 bases between them. CDR1 is MNHEY, CDR2 SMNVEV, per germline (reference sequence). The CDR3 coding sequence is TGTGCCAGCAGTTTAGGGCTCCCCTACACTGAAGCTTTCTTT. Translating it yields CASSLGLPYTEAFF.

The rearrangement uses TRBV2 and TRBJ1-1, with D unresolved. The V end lost 5 bases, the J end lost 11 bases, and 21 bases lay between the germline ends. This CDR3 has 14 amino acids. Germline loops: CDR1 SNHLY, CDR2 FYNNEI. Here the CDR3 DNA reads TGTGCCAGCAGTCCCCTCCGTCAACTCACGTGGGCTTTCTTT. It yields the protein CASSPLRQLTWAFF.